These T cell receptor beta chains were read from a single sample in a study of CD8+ T cells in alopecia areata. TCRdb's table, derived via immunoSEQ multiplex PCR, lists solely in-frame clones and lacks some. The table includes roughly 200,000 clones, around 63% detected once. Sequenced material: CD4+ T cells sorted from blood, taken at week 0. The receptors were sampled from a human donor with alopecia areata. Each CDR3 is given with its conserved first and last residue. Fields, in order: V gene, clone size, D gene, J gene, CDR3 DNA, CDR3 protein. D genes are given only for firm matches. Rows may omit the clone size; those that give it use once, few, many or a size class.

v_gene: TRBV5-4; abundance: -; d_gene: -; j_gene: TRBJ2-2; CDR3nt: TGTGCCAGCAGCTCGCCGGGACTTCCGAACACCGGGGAGCTGTTTTTT; CDR3aa: CASSSPGLPNTGELFF
v_gene: TRBV30; abundance: few; d_gene: TRBD1; j_gene: TRBJ1-2; CDR3nt: TGTGCCTGGACCTGGGATGGGACAGGGACAGGCGGCTACACCTTC; CDR3aa: CAWTWDGTGTGGYTF
v_gene: TRBV7-2; abundance: -; d_gene: -; j_gene: TRBJ2-5; CDR3nt: TGTGCCAGCAGCTACGGGGAACAAGAGACCCAGTACTTC; CDR3aa: CASSYGEQETQYF
v_gene: TRBV29-1; abundance: -; d_gene: -; j_gene: TRBJ2-3; CDR3nt: TGCAGCGCCTTCACTGGAGGCCGTAGCACAGATACGCAGTATTTT; CDR3aa: CSAFTGGRSTDTQYF
v_gene: TRBV5-4; abundance: few; d_gene: -; j_gene: TRBJ1-5; CDR3nt: TGTGCCAGCAGCTCGGGCCGGAATCAGCCCCAGCATTTT; CDR3aa: CASSSGRNQPQHF
v_gene: TRBV5-4; abundance: -; d_gene: TRBD2; j_gene: TRBJ2-3; CDR3nt: TGTGCCAGCAGCTTGGGGCAGCGGGAAGATACGCAGTATTTT; CDR3aa: CASSLGQREDTQYF
v_gene: TRBV25-1; abundance: -; d_gene: TRBD1; j_gene: TRBJ2-7; CDR3nt: TGTGCCAGCAGTGCTACAGGGGGCTACGAGCAGTACTTC; CDR3aa: CASSATGGYEQYF
v_gene: TRBV20-1; abundance: few; d_gene: -; j_gene: TRBJ2-7; CDR3nt: TGCAGTGCTAGAGGGACGTCCGAGCAGTACTTC; CDR3aa: CSARGTSEQYF
v_gene: TRBV30; abundance: -; d_gene: TRBD1; j_gene: TRBJ1-2; CDR3nt: TGTGCCTGGAGTCGCTTAAAACGGGGACAGACCTATGGCTACACCTTC; CDR3aa: CAWSRLKRGQTYGYTF
v_gene: TRBV29-1; abundance: few; d_gene: -; j_gene: TRBJ1-2; CDR3nt: TGCAGCGTTCTTTTGGGGGATCCCTCCTATGGCTACACCTTC; CDR3aa: CSVLLGDPSYGYTF
v_gene: TRBV19; abundance: -; d_gene: -; j_gene: TRBJ2-5; CDR3nt: TGTGCCAGTAGTGCCCGGGCCACAGGGCGAGAGACCCAGTACTTC; CDR3aa: CASSARATGRETQYF
v_gene: TRBV27; abundance: -; d_gene: -; j_gene: TRBJ1-2; CDR3nt: TGTGCCAGCAGTCCACAGGTCAACTATGGCTACACCTTC; CDR3aa: CASSPQVNYGYTF
v_gene: TRBV30; abundance: -; d_gene: -; j_gene: TRBJ1-2; CDR3nt: TGTGCCTGGACAGGGTCTGGCGACTATGGCTACACCTTC; CDR3aa: CAWTGSGDYGYTF
v_gene: TRBV29-1; abundance: -; d_gene: -; j_gene: TRBJ2-5; CDR3nt: TGCAGCGTTGCGCAGGATGTAATTAAAGAGACCCAGTACTTC; CDR3aa: CSVAQDVIKETQYF
v_gene: TRBV25-1; abundance: -; d_gene: -; j_gene: TRBJ1-1; CDR3nt: TGTGCCAGCAGGGAGTACACTGAAGCTTTCTTT; CDR3aa: CASREYTEAFF
v_gene: TRBV30; abundance: -; d_gene: -; j_gene: TRBJ1-5; CDR3nt: TGTGCCTGGAGTCATACGAAGCAGCCCCAGCATTTT; CDR3aa: CAWSHTKQPQHF
v_gene: TRBV5-6; abundance: -; d_gene: -; j_gene: TRBJ1-6; CDR3nt: TGTGCCAGCAGCACCGGGACTCCGGATTCACCCCTCCACTTT; CDR3aa: CASSTGTPDSPLHF
v_gene: TRBV5-1; abundance: -; d_gene: -; j_gene: TRBJ2-1; CDR3nt: TGCGCCAGCAGCTTGGGGACACAGTCCTACAATGAGCAGTTCTTC; CDR3aa: CASSLGTQSYNEQFF
v_gene: TRBV7-2; abundance: -; d_gene: -; j_gene: TRBJ2-3; CDR3nt: TGTGCCAGCAGCTCCACCAATTCTTACACAGATACGCAGTATTTT; CDR3aa: CASSSTNSYTDTQYF
v_gene: TRBV9; abundance: once; d_gene: -; j_gene: TRBJ1-2; CDR3nt: TGTGCCAGCAGCCCACGACCGACGGGTATATCAGGTTCCTATGGCTACACCTTC; CDR3aa: CASSPRPTGISGSYGYTF
v_gene: TRBV11-2; abundance: -; d_gene: -; j_gene: TRBJ2-4; CDR3nt: TGTGCCAGCTCCCTGTGGTCGGACATTCAGTACTTC; CDR3aa: CASSLWSDIQYF
v_gene: TRBV7-6; abundance: many; d_gene: -; j_gene: TRBJ2-7; CDR3nt: TGTGCCAGCAGCTTAGACCTGAAATCCTACGAGCAGTACTTC; CDR3aa: CASSLDLKSYEQYF
v_gene: TRBV7-6; abundance: -; d_gene: -; j_gene: TRBJ2-1; CDR3nt: TGTGCCAGCAGCTTAGTAGGGGGTCACATGAATCTCTACAATGAGCAGTTCTTC; CDR3aa: CASSLVGGHMNLYNEQFF
v_gene: TRBV4-3; abundance: -; d_gene: TRBD2; j_gene: TRBJ2-7; CDR3nt: TGCGCCAGCAGCCATTTAGCGGGGGGGCCGGGGGAGCAGTACTTC; CDR3aa: CASSHLAGGPGEQYF
v_gene: TRBV18; abundance: few; d_gene: TRBD1; j_gene: TRBJ1-5; CDR3nt: TGTGCCATACCAGGGACAGGGGGCAATCAGCCCCAGCATTTT; CDR3aa: CAIPGTGGNQPQHF
v_gene: TRBV27; abundance: few; d_gene: TRBD1; j_gene: TRBJ1-4; CDR3nt: TGTGCCAGCAGTTGGGACAGGGGTGAAAAACTGTTTTTT; CDR3aa: CASSWDRGEKLFF
v_gene: TRBV7-9; abundance: -; d_gene: TRBD1; j_gene: TRBJ1-1; CDR3nt: TGTGCCAGCAGCTCGACAGGGTTCGGCACTGAAGCTTTCTTT; CDR3aa: CASSSTGFGTEAFF
v_gene: TRBV27; abundance: -; d_gene: -; j_gene: TRBJ1-2; CDR3nt: TGTGCCAGCAGAGGCTATTTTAAGGATGGCTACACCTTC; CDR3aa: CASRGYFKDGYTF
v_gene: TRBV11-2; abundance: -; d_gene: -; j_gene: TRBJ2-1; CDR3nt: TGTGCCAGCCGCGGACAGAGCTACAATGAGCAGTTCTTC; CDR3aa: CASRGQSYNEQFF
v_gene: TRBV2; abundance: -; d_gene: -; j_gene: TRBJ1-1; CDR3nt: TGTGCCAGCAAGCCGGCCATGAACACCGAAGCTTTCTTT; CDR3aa: CASKPAMNTEAFF
v_gene: TRBV6-1; abundance: -; d_gene: -; j_gene: TRBJ1-2; CDR3nt: TGTGCCAGCACCGACAGAATTGGCTACACCTTC; CDR3aa: CASTDRIGYTF
v_gene: TRBV5-1; abundance: -; d_gene: -; j_gene: TRBJ2-1; CDR3nt: TGCGCCAGCAGCTTGATTAGCAACAATGAGCAGTTCTTC; CDR3aa: CASSLISNNEQFF
v_gene: TRBV15; abundance: -; d_gene: -; j_gene: TRBJ1-1; CDR3nt: TGTGCCACCAGCTCAGGACAGATGCTTAACACTGAAGCTTTCTTT; CDR3aa: CATSSGQMLNTEAFF
v_gene: TRBV29-1; abundance: -; d_gene: TRBD1; j_gene: TRBJ2-7; CDR3nt: TGCAGCGTTGGTGGACAGGGGTTACACGAGCAGTACTTC; CDR3aa: CSVGGQGLHEQYF
v_gene: TRBV29-1; abundance: -; d_gene: -; j_gene: TRBJ2-3; CDR3nt: TGCAGCGTTGAAGATGTGGGGGGGCCGGTGGATACGCAGTATTTT; CDR3aa: CSVEDVGGPVDTQYF
v_gene: TRBV7-2; abundance: -; d_gene: -; j_gene: TRBJ2-7; CDR3nt: TGTGCCAGCAGCCTTATGTACGAGCAGTACTTC; CDR3aa: CASSLMYEQYF